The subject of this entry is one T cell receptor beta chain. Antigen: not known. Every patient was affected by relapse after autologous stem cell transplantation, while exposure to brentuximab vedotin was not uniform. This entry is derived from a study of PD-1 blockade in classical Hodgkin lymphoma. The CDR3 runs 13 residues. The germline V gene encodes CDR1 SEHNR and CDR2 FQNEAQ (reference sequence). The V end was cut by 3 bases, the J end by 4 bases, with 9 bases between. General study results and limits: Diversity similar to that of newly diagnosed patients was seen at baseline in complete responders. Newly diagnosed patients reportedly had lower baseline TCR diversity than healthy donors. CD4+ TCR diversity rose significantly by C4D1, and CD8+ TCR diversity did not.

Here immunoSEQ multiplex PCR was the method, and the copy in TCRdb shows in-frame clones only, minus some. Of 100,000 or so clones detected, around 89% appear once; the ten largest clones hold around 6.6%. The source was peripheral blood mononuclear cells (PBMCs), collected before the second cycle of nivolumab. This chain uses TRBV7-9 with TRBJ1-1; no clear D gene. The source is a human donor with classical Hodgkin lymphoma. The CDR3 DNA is TGTGCCAGCAGCTTGGGTATGTCCACTGAAGCTTTCTTT. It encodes CASSLGMSTEAFF.